These T cell receptor beta chains were read from a single sample in a study of cytomegalovirus exposure and HLA in healthy donors. Here immunoSEQ multiplex PCR was the method, and the copy in TCRdb shows in-frame clones only, minus some. The table records about 160,000 clones, approximately 80% of them present only once. The specimen sequenced was PBMCs. The receptors stem from a male donor in good health and CMV-seropositive. CDR3s include the opening cysteine and the closing phenylalanine or tryptophan. Fields, in order: clone size, J gene, D gene, V gene, CDR3 protein, CDR3 DNA. A D gene is named only where the DNA matches it firmly. Clone size is shown for a subset of rows, as once, few, many or a class of expanded clone.

>.|TRBJ2-5|TRBD2|TRBV30
CAWSVTSGSQETQYF
TGTGCCTGGAGTGTAACTAGCGGGAGCCAAGAGACCCAGTACTTC
>few|TRBJ1-2|.|TRBV6-1
CASSEPGSSGYTF
TGTGCCAGCAGTGAGCCAGGGTCAAGTGGCTACACCTTC
>.|TRBJ2-5|.|TRBV5-4
CASSLGLRQRQLQETQYF
TGTGCCAGCAGCTTGGGTTTACGACAACGTCAATTACAAGAGACCCAGTACTTC
>once|TRBJ2-7|.|TRBV11-2
CASSFLFYEQYF
TGTGCCAGCAGCTTTCTGTTCTACGAGCAGTACTTC
>.|TRBJ1-2|TRBD1|TRBV6-5
CASSYGSAGGYGYTF
TGTGCCAGCAGTTACGGATCGGCAGGGGGCTATGGCTACACCTTC
>.|TRBJ1-4|.|TRBV7-9
CASSRPGTRTFSKEKLFF
TGTGCCAGCAGCCGACCGGGGACAAGGACATTTTCGAAAGAAAAACTGTTTTTT
>.|TRBJ2-7|TRBD1|TRBV9
CASSPSGDRGYEQYF
TGTGCCAGCAGCCCGTCAGGGGACAGGGGTTACGAGCAGTACTTC
>few|TRBJ1-2|.|TRBV11-2
CASSIQDYGYTF
TGTGCCAGCAGTATACAGGACTATGGCTACACCTTC
>.|TRBJ2-2|TRBD1|TRBV5-4
CASSQDRANTGELFF
TGTGCCAGCAGCCAGGACAGGGCCAACACCGGGGAGCTGTTTTTT
>.|TRBJ1-2|.|TRBV15
CATRAGVDYGYTF
TGTGCCACCAGGGCAGGGGTAGACTATGGCTACACCTTC
>.|TRBJ2-7|TRBD1|TRBV7-9
CASSPRDSSYEQYF
TGTGCCAGCAGCCCCCGGGACAGCTCCTACGAGCAGTACTTC
>.|TRBJ1-1|.|TRBV29-1
CSVTRNTEAFF
TGCAGCGTGACAAGGAACACTGAAGCTTTCTTT
>few|TRBJ1-6|TRBD1|TRBV6-5
CASSYSTGGVLSPLHF
TGTGCCAGCAGTTACTCAACAGGGGGCGTTCTCTCACCCCTCCACTTT
>.|TRBJ2-7|TRBD1|TRBV27
CASRFTGTGLYEQYF
TGTGCCAGCAGGTTTACCGGGACAGGGTTATACGAGCAGTACTTC
>.|TRBJ1-5|TRBD1|TRBV18
CANSPGTGGDNQPQHF
TGTGCCAACTCACCAGGGACAGGGGGCGACAATCAGCCCCAGCATTTT
>.|TRBJ2-7|TRBD1|TRBV7-9
CASSPRQGAPYEQYF
TGTGCCAGCAGCCCCCGACAGGGAGCCCCCTACGAGCAGTACTTC
>.|TRBJ2-6|.|TRBV9
CAGSSGGAGANVLTF
TGTGCCGGCTCTTCCGGAGGGGCAGGGGCCAACGTCCTGACTTTC
>.|TRBJ2-5|.|TRBV5-1
CASSLQGGRETQYF
TGCGCCAGCAGCTTGCAGGGGGGAAGAGAGACCCAGTACTTC
>.|TRBJ2-5|TRBD1|TRBV5-8
CASSLEGQLSGETQYF
TGTGCCAGCAGTCTAGAGGGACAGCTATCAGGCGAGACCCAGTACTTC
>.|TRBJ2-6|TRBD2|TRBV4-3
CASSPPGGSASGANVLTF
TGCGCCAGCAGCCCGCCCGGGGGGAGCGCTTCTGGGGCCAACGTCCTGACTTTC
>once|TRBJ2-3|TRBD2|TRBV25-1
CASRGRGGLAGRQYF
TGTGCCAGCAGGGGCAGGGGGGGACTAGCGGGAAGGCAGTATTTT
>.|TRBJ2-7|TRBD2|TRBV9
CASSEGTSGSYEQYF
TGTGCCAGCAGCGAGGGGACTAGCGGGAGCTACGAGCAGTACTTC
>.|TRBJ1-5|.|TRBV7-2
CASSLGKGGSQPQHF
TGTGCCAGCAGCCTCGGGAAGGGCGGAAGTCAGCCCCAGCATTTT
>few|TRBJ1-6|TRBD1|TRBV5-1
CASSPGHGTGQYSPLHF
TGCGCCAGCAGCCCTGGGCACGGGACAGGCCAATATTCACCCCTCCACTTT
>few|TRBJ2-1|TRBD1|TRBV29-1
CSVERGQTLQQFF
TGCAGCGTTGAGAGGGGACAGACCCTACAACAGTTCTTC
>.|TRBJ1-2|.|TRBV6-1
CASSPQVDYGYTF
TGTGCCAGCAGTCCTCAGGTAGACTATGGCTACACCTTC
>.|TRBJ1-1|.|TRBV9
CASTLGDMNTEAFF
TGTGCCAGCACTTTGGGGGACATGAACACTGAAGCTTTCTTT
>once|TRBJ1-2|.|TRBV28
CASSLPPDRTFNYGYTF
TGTGCCAGCAGTTTACCTCCCGACAGAACCTTTAACTATGGCTACACCTTC
>.|TRBJ1-1|.|TRBV7-2
CASRVTGMNTEAFF
TGTGCCAGCCGGGTTACAGGGATGAACACTGAAGCTTTCTTT
>.|TRBJ2-1|.|TRBV7-8
CASSQGNEQFF
TGTGCCAGCAGCCAGGGGAATGAGCAGTTCTTC
>.|TRBJ2-1|TRBD2|TRBV2
CASSLAGSTYNEQFF
TGTGCCAGCAGCCTAGCGGGATCGACCTACAATGAGCAGTTCTTC
>.|TRBJ1-2|.|TRBV15
CATSRERQTGYTF
TGTGCCACCAGCAGAGAACGACAGACCGGCTACACCTTC
>.|TRBJ1-3|TRBD1|TRBV27
CASSLRGTGVAGLSGNTIYF
TGTGCCAGCAGTTTACGTGGGACAGGGGTCGCGGGGCTCTCTGGAAACACCATATATTTT
>.|TRBJ2-7|.|TRBV27
CASSLAAHYEQYF
TGTGCCAGCAGTTTGGCGGCACACTACGAGCAGTACTTC
>once|TRBJ1-2|.|TRBV7-3
CASSLPQDTYGYTF
TGTGCCAGCAGCCTACCCCAAGACACGTATGGCTACACCTTC
>.|TRBJ2-1|.|TRBV11-2
CASSHYNEQFF
TGTGCCAGCAGCCATTACAATGAGCAGTTCTTC
>.|TRBJ2-7|TRBD1|TRBV5-1
CASSFGTASMNYEQYF
TGCGCCAGCAGCTTCGGGACAGCCAGCATGAACTACGAGCAGTACTTC
>.|TRBJ1-4|.|TRBV4-3
CASSQDRTGFNEKLFF
TGCGCCAGCAGCCAAGATCGAACAGGCTTCAATGAAAAACTGTTTTTT
>medium-sized|TRBJ2-7|TRBD2|TRBV4-1
CASSPTSVSYEQYF
TGCGCCAGCAGCCCGACTAGCGTCTCCTACGAGCAGTACTTC
>once|TRBJ2-4|TRBD2|TRBV7-6
CASSLAGTSGRAENIQYF
TGTGCCAGCAGCTTAGCCGGGACTAGCGGGAGGGCCGAAAACATTCAGTACTTC
>.|TRBJ2-2|.|TRBV6-6
CASSPRLWGTGELFF
TGTGCCAGCAGTCCACGACTATGGGGCACCGGGGAGCTGTTTTTT
>.|TRBJ2-4|TRBD2|TRBV6-5
CASSYVAGMAKNIQYF
TGTGCCAGCAGTTACGTAGCGGGAATGGCCAAAAACATTCAGTACTTC
>.|TRBJ2-1|TRBD2|TRBV6-8
CASSYPRLAYNEQFF
TGTGCCAGCAGTTACCCCCGACTAGCGTATAATGAGCAGTTCTTC
>once|TRBJ2-5|TRBD2|TRBV7-9
CASSRGLAGIQETQYF
TGTGCCAGCAGCCGGGGGCTAGCGGGAATCCAAGAGACCCAGTACTTC
>.|TRBJ1-2|TRBD1|TRBV4-1
CASSQGSTGPSYGYTF
TGCGCCAGCAGCCAGGGATCGACAGGGCCTAGCTATGGCTACACCTTC
>once|TRBJ2-2|.|TRBV10-3
CAVGGEFDGTGELFF
TGTGCCGTCGGCGGTGAGTTCGATGGGACCGGGGAGCTGTTTTTT
>.|TRBJ1-2|TRBD1|TRBV14
CASSQAPTGWHGYTF
TGTGCCAGCAGCCAAGCCCCGACAGGGTGGCATGGCTACACCTTC
>few|TRBJ2-7|TRBD2|TRBV28
CASKRGSYEQYF
TGTGCAAGCAAGCGGGGTTCCTACGAGCAGTACTTC
>once|TRBJ2-7|.|TRBV7-9
CASSLNLGAGQYF
TGTGCCAGCAGCTTAAATTTGGGGGCAGGGCAGTACTTC
>.|TRBJ2-1|TRBD1|TRBV4-3
CASSQRQGAYNEQFF
TGCGCCAGCAGCCAGCGACAGGGGGCCTACAATGAGCAGTTCTTC
>.|TRBJ2-2|TRBD2|TRBV9
CASSVGTSGSHGELFF
TGTGCCAGCAGCGTAGGGACTAGCGGGAGCCACGGGGAGCTGTTTTTT
>.|TRBJ1-1|.|TRBV6-4
CARPGDANTEAFF
TGTGCCAGGCCGGGAGATGCGAACACTGAAGCTTTCTTT
>.|TRBJ2-2|.|TRBV7-6
CASIRGGAVTGELFF
TGTGCCAGCATAAGAGGGGGGGCGGTCACCGGGGAGCTGTTTTTT
>few|TRBJ1-6|.|TRBV19
CATCPTASSYNSPLHF
TGTGCCACTTGCCCGACAGCTAGCTCCTATAATTCACCCCTCCACTTT
>.|TRBJ2-5|.|TRBV7-9
CASSTRTEETQYF
TGTGCCAGCAGCACTCGGACAGAAGAGACCCAGTACTTC
>.|TRBJ2-1|.|TRBV10-3
CAISESQLGIDVEQFF
TGTGCCATCAGTGAGTCCCAGCTAGGTATAGACGTTGAGCAGTTCTTC
>.|TRBJ1-1|.|TRBV7-9
CASSLGTGNEAFF
TGTGCCAGCAGCCTAGGGACCGGGAATGAAGCTTTCTTT
>.|TRBJ2-7|TRBD2|TRBV2
CASSRLAGPYEQYF
TGTGCCAGCAGCCGACTAGCGGGACCTTACGAGCAGTACTTC
>once|TRBJ2-7|TRBD2|TRBV19
CASSIGRGGFYEQYF
TGTGCCAGTAGTATTGGGCGGGGGGGGTTCTACGAGCAGTACTTC